This T cell receptor (beta chain) is drawn from a study of blood T cell repertoires in COVID-19. Across the study: Samples taken during acute and convalescent COVID-19 were collected in the United States, Italy and Spain.

Generated by immunoSEQ multiplex PCR, the TCRdb table keeps only in-frame clones and is missing some. This table holds around 280,000 clones, around four fifths found once. Germline-derived CDR1 and CDR2 are MDHEN and SYDVKM. This CDR3 has 15 residues. V shed 5 bases, J shed 3 bases, and the junction held 6 bases outside the gene matches. This TCR was recovered from a woman between 45 and 60 years old with active or convalescent COVID-19. Sequencing was carried out using peripheral blood. The V and J genes are TRBV28 and TRBJ2-5; 10 positions match TRBD1. As DNA, the CDR3 is TGTGCCAGCAGTCCCTCCGGGACAGGGGAAGAGACCCAGTACTTC. Translated: CASSPSGTGEETQYF.